The entry below gives a single TCR beta chain sequence along with its context. Its cognate antigen is unknown. The source of the sample is a study of CD8 T cells in ankylosing spondylitis. Study results and caveats: Before this, some motif variants had been reported in reactive arthritis synovial fluid and blood. Characteristic, it appeared, of ankylosing spondylitis blood was a TCR beta motif of roughly eight highly homologous variants.

This CDR3 spans 15 amino acids. The V gene's germline CDR1 is KGHSH and CDR2 LQKENI. The V and J ends lost 1 base and 6 bases respectively, with 15 bases between them. TCRdb used MiXCR to reprocess the 5' RACE reads, holding one entry per CDR3 protein. In the table there are over 600,000 distinct CDR3 sequences, roughly 20% of which are singletons. The sample taken for sequencing was blood, either unsorted or a sorted T cell fraction (not recorded which). The receptor was derived from a male donor with ankylosing spondylitis. This chain connects TRBV18 to TRBJ1-2; tentative D call: TRBD1 (5 bases). The CDR3 loop reads CASSPRHDGGDGYTF. As DNA, the CDR3 is TGTGCCAGCTCACCACGCCATGACGGAGGGGATGGCTACACCTTC.